This T cell receptor (beta chain) derives from a study of vaccination effects on CD4 cells after COVID-19. Study outcomes and limitations: The study found marked clonal contraction of infection- and vaccine-induced clones late after vaccination.

On this clone: Its antigen is not identified.

Sequencing used immunoSEQ multiplex PCR; TCRdb keeps in-frame clones, though not all of them. The sample lists tens of thousands of clones; about three quarters were seen once. CDR1 and CDR2 from the germline V gene are KGHDR and SFDVKD. This CDR3 is 16 amino acids long. The J segment lost 4 bases and the V segment lost 5 bases, leaving 7 bases of the junction unmatched. Antigen-specific CD4+ T cells were expanded with viral peptide pools in the ViraFEST assay before sequencing. When roughly eleven days of culture had elapsed, CD4+ T cells were isolated. All study participants received two doses of BNT162b2 or mRNA-1273 vaccine. According to the study, vaccine recipients showed no prior SARS-CoV-2 infection and negative nucleocapsid antibodies. They grew a few million PBMC in each well, adding 10 IU/ml IL-2 and about 9.5 ug/ml peptides.

The clonotype originates from a human donor who received a COVID-19 vaccine. Some clones in this sample may be carry-over from other donors' samples. The material sequenced was CD4+ T cells from PBMCs cultured with SARS-CoV-2 spike peptides, taken after COVID-19 vaccination. The gene calls are TRBV24-1 and TRBJ2-1, with 10 bases aligning to TRBD1. In DNA form, the CDR3 reads TGTGCCACCAGTGGGGGACAGGGGAATAGATACAATGAGCAGTTCTTC. Translation gives CATSGGQGNRYNEQFF.